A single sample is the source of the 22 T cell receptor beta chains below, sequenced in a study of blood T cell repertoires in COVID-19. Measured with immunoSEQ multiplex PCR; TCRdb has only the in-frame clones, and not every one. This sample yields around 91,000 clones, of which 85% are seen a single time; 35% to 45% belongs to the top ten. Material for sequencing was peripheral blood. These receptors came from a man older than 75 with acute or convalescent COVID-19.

CDR3 in amino acids: CAIFGGTSGRGGSYNEQFF. The DNA of the CDR3 is TGTGCCATCTTCGGCGGGACTAGCGGGAGGGGGGGCTCCTACAATGAGCAGTTCTTC. The chain employs TRBV10-3 and TRBJ2-1, with TRBD2 identical over 16 bases. After removal of 8 bases from V and 0 bases from J, the junction contained 10 bases not matched to a gene. The CDR3 has 19 residues. The germline CDR1 and CDR2 sequences are ENHRY and SYGVKD.

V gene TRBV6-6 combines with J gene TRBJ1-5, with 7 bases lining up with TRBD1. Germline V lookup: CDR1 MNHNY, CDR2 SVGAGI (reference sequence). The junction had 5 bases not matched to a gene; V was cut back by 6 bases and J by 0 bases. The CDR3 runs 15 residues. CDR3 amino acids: CASSRDRYSNQPQHF. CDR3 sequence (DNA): TGTGCCAGCAGCCGGGACAGATATAGCAATCAGCCCCAGCATTTT.

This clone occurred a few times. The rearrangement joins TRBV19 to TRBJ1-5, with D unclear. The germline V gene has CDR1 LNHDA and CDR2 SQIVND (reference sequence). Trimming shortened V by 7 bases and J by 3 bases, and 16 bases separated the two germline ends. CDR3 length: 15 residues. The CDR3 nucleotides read TGTGCCAGTATAGCGGGAGGAGGCACCAATCAGCCCCAGCATTTT. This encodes CASIAGGGTNQPQHF.

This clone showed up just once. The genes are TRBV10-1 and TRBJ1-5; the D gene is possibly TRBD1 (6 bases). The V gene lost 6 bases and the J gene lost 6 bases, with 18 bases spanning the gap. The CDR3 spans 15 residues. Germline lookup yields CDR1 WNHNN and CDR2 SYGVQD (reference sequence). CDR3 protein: CASSVPQGKVQPQHF. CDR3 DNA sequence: TGCGCCAGCAGCGTTCCCCAGGGGAAGGTTCAGCCCCAGCATTTT.

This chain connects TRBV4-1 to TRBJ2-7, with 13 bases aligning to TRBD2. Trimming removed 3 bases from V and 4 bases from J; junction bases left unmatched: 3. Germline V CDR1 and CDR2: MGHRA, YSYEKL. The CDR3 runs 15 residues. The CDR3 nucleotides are TGCGCCAGCAGCCATGGGACTAGCGGGATGTACGAGCAGTACTTC. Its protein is CASSHGTSGMYEQYF.

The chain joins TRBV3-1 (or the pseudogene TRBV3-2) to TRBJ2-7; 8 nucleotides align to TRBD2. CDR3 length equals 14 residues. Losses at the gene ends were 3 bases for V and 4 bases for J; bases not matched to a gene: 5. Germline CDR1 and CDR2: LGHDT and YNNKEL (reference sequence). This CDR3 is CASSQSGSTYEQYF. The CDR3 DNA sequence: TGTGCCAGCAGCCAGAGCGGGAGTACGTACGAGCAGTACTTC.

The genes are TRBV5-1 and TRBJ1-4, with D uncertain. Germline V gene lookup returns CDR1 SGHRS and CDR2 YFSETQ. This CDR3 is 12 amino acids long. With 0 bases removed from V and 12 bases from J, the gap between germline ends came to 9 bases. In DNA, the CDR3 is TGCGCCAGCAGCTTGGAAGCGGGTGAACTGTTTTTT. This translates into CASSLEAGELFF.

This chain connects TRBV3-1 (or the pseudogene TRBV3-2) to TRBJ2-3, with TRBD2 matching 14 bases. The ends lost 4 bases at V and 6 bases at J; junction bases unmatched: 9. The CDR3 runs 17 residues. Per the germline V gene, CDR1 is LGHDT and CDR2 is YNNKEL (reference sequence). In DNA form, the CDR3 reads TGTGCCAGCAGCCGCGACGTCGGGACTAGCGGGAGTGATACGCAGTATTTT. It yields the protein CASSRDVGTSGSDTQYF.

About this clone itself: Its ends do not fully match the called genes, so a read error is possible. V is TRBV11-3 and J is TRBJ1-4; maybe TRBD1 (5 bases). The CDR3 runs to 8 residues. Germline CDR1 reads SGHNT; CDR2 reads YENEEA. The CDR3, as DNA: TGTGCCAGCACCAGGGTTGTTTTT. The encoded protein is CASTRVVF.

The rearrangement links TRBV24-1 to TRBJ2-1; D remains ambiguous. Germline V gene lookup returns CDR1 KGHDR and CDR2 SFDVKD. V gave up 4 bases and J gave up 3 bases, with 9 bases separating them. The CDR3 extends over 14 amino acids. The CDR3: CATSDDKFYNEQFF. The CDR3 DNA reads TGTGCCACCAGTGACGACAAGTTCTACAATGAGCAGTTCTTC.

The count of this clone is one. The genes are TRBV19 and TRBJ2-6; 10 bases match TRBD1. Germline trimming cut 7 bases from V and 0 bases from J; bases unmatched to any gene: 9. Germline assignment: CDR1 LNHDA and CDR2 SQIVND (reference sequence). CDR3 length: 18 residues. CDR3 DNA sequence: TGTGCCAGTAAAGATAAGGGACAGGGGTTCTCTGGGGCCAACGTCCTGACTTTC. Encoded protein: CASKDKGQGFSGANVLTF.

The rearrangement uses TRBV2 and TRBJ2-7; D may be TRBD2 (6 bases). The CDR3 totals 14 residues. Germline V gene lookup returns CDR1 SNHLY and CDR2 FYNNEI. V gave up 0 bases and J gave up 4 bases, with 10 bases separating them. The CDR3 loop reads CASSEALRGYEQYF. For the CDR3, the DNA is TGTGCCAGCAGTGAAGCGCTTCGGGGGTACGAGCAGTACTTC.

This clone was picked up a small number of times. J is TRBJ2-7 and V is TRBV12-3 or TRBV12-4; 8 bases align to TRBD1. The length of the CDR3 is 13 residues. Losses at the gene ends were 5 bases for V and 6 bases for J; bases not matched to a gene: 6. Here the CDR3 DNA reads TGTGCCAGCAGTCTTCGGACAGGGATCGAGCAGTACTTC. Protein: CASSLRTGIEQYF.

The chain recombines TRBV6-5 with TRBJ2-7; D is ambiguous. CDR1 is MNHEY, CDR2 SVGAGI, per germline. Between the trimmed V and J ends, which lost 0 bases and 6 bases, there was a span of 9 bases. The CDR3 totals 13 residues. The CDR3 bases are TGTGCCAGCAGTTACTCGCACGTCGGCGAGCAGTACTTC. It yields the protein CASSYSHVGEQYF.

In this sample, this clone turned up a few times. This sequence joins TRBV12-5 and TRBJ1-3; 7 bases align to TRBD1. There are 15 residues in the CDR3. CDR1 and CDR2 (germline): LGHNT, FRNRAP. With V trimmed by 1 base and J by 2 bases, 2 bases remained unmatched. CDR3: CASGLDGTAGNTIYF. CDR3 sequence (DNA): TGTGCTAGTGGTTTGGACGGGACAGCTGGAAACACCATATATTTT.

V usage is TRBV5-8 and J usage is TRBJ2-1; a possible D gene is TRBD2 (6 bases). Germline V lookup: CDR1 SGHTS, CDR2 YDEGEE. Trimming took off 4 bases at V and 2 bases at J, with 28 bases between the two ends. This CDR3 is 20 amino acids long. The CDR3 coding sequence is TGTGCCAGCAGCCTGGTGATAGGAGGGACCGAGCGGCTTCCCTACAATGAGCAGTTCTTC. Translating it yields CASSLVIGGTERLPYNEQFF.

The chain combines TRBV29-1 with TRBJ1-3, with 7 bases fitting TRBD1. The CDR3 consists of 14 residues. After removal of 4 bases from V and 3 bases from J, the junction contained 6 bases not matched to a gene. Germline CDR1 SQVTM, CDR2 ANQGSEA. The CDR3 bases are TGCAGCGTTGCTTTCACAGGGGTTGGAAACACCATATATTTT. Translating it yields CSVAFTGVGNTIYF.

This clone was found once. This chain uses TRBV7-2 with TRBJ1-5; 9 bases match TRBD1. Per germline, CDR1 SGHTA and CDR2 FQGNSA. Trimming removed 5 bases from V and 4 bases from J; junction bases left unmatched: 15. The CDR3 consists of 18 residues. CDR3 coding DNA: TGTGCCAGCAGCCCACCTTTAACCGGGACAGGGTTAAATCAGCCCCAGCATTTT. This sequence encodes CASSPPLTGTGLNQPQHF.

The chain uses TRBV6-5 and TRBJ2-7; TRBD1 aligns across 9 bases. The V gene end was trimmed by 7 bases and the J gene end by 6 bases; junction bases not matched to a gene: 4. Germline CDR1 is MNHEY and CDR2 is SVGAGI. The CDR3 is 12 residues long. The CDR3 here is CASTQGAGEQYF. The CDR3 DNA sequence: TGTGCCAGCACACAGGGGGCGGGCGAGCAGTACTTC.

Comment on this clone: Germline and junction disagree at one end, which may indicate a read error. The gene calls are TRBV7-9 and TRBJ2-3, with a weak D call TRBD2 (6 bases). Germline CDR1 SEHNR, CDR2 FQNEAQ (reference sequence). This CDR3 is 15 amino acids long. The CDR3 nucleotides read TGTGTCAGCAGCTCGGGCCTCGCGGGGTGGGATACGCAGTATTTT. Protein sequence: CVSSSGLAGWDTQYF.

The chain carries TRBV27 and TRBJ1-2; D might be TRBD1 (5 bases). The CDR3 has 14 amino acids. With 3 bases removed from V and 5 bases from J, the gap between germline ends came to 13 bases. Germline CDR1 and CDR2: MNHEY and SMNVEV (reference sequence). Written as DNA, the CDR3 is TGTGCCAGCAGTTTTCGCGGGACGGTGTATGGCTACACCTTC. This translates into CASSFRGTVYGYTF.

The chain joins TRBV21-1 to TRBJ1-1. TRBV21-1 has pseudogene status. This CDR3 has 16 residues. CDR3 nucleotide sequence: TGTGCCAGCAGCAAAGTTCCGCGCTGTAGGAACACTGAAGCTTTCTTT. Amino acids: CASSKVPRCRNTEAFF.